The entry that follows covers one TCR beta chain sequence. The antigen is undetermined. Germline V gives CDR1 SQVTM, CDR2 ANQGSEA. With 5 bases removed from V and 4 bases from J, the gap between germline ends came to 8 bases. CDR3 length: 11 amino acids. Isolated per sample were at least 7 million PBMCs. RNA extraction gave at least 5 micrograms of total RNA per sample. This sample was included in a study of blood T cells in healthy people across ages. The study, taken as a whole, reports: CMV status of donors was not determined, possibly confounding expanded clonotype changes.

A second roughly 6 to 11 cycle PCR used barcoded and J-beta primers. From the 5' RACE reads, TCRdb called clonotypes with MiXCR, one entry per CDR3 protein. The data contain about 640,000 distinct CDR3 sequences, 45% to 65% of them singletons. Sequenced: blood. V is TRBV29-1 and J is TRBJ1-2; D is ambiguous. The sequence was collected from a man in his sixties in good health. The CDR3 bases are TGCAGCGTTCAAGTTAGCTATGGCTACACCTTC. Its translation: CSVQVSYGYTF.